The rows below give T cell receptor beta chains drawn from one sample of a study of T cell changes during pregnancy in multiple sclerosis. Clones were sequenced by immunoSEQ multiplex PCR, and TCRdb holds only the in-frame ones, with some missing. The table lists 25,000 to 30,000 clones, about 89% of them singletons. The specimen was CD4+ T cells from peripheral blood mononuclear cells, collected in the first trimester of pregnancy. The receptors derive from a female donor in good health, enrolled as a control in a pregnancy study. The CDR3 runs from the conserved cysteine through the conserved F or W. A D gene is named only where the DNA matches it firmly. Clone size appears in some rows only: once, few, many, or a class for an expanded clone.

abundance	j_gene	v_gene	len	d_gene	CDR3nt	CDR3aa
few	TRBJ2-7	TRBV18	15	-	TGTGCCAGCTCCCCCGGAACAGGGAGAAGCAACGAGCAGTACTTC	CASSPGTGRSNEQYF
-	TRBJ1-2	TRBV6-5	16	-	TGTGCCAGCAGTTACGGGGGGGGGCCTTGGTCAGATGGCTACACCTTC	CASSYGGGPWSDGYTF
-	TRBJ2-1	TRBV29-1	11	-	TGCAGCGTCAGGGTCCACAATGAGCAGTTCTTC	CSVRVHNEQFF
-	TRBJ1-6	TRBV7-2	14	-	TGTGCCAGCGGAGCCACAGGGCTGAATTCACCCCTCCACTTT	CASGATGLNSPLHF
-	TRBJ1-2	TRBV27	13	-	TGTGCCAGCAGCTCCCGCCAGGGATATGGCTACACCTTC	CASSSRQGYGYTF
-	TRBJ1-1	TRBV2	15	TRBD1	TGTGCCAGCAGTGATTTCGTGGGACAGAGCACTGAAGCTTTCTTT	CASSDFVGQSTEAFF
-	TRBJ1-2	TRBV9	14	TRBD1	TGTGCCAGCAGCGTCGACAGGGATAACTATGGCTACACCTTC	CASSVDRDNYGYTF
-	TRBJ2-1	TRBV28	18	TRBD2	TGTGCCAGCAGTCCGCCACCCTTTGGACTAGCACCGACCCATGAGCAGTTCTTC	CASSPPPFGLAPTHEQFF
-	TRBJ1-2	TRBV28	12	-	TGTGCCACCTGCCTAGGTGGCTATGGCTACACCTTC	CATCLGGYGYTF
-	TRBJ2-3	TRBV9	16	-	TGTGCCAGCAGCGTAGGTTCGTCACTTAGCACAGATACGCAGTATTTT	CASSVGSSLSTDTQYF
-	TRBJ2-2	TRBV5-4	15	-	TGTGCCAGCAGCTTAGGGGGAGCTTACACCGGGGAGCTGTTTTTT	CASSLGGAYTGELFF
-	TRBJ1-5	TRBV19	12	-	TGTGCCAGTAGTATGAGTGCGCAGCCCCAGCATTTT	CASSMSAQPQHF